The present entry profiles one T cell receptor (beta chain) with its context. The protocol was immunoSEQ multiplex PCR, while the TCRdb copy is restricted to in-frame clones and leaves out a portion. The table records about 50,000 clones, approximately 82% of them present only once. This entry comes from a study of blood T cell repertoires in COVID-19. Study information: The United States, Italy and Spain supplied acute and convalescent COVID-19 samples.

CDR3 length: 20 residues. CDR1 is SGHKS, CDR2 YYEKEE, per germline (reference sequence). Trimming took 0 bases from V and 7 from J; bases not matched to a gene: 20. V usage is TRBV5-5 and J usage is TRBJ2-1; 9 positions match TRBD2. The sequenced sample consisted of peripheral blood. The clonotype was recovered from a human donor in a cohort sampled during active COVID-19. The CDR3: CASSLGPGSAGGPSRNEQFF. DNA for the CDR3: TGTGCCAGCAGCTTGGGCCCCGGGAGCGCGGGGGGGCCATCGAGGAATGAGCAGTTCTTC.